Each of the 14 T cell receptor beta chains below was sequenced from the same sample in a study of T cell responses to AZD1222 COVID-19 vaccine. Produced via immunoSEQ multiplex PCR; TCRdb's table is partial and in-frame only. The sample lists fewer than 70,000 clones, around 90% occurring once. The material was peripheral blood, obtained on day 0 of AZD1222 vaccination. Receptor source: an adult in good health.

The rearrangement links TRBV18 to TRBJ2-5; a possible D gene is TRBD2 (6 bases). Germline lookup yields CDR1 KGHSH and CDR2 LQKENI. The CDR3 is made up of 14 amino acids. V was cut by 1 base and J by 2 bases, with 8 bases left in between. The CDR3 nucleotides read TGTGCCAGCTCACCACGGGGGGATCAAGAGACCCAGTACTTC. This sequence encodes CASSPRGDQETQYF.

In DNA form, the CDR3 reads TGTGCCAGCAGTGAATATGGGGGACGCTACACCTTC. It yields the protein CASSEYGGRYTF. V is TRBV2 and J is TRBJ1-2; the D gene is possibly TRBD1 (5 bases). The CDR3 length is 12 residues. V lost 2 bases and J 9 bases, leaving 10 bases between the germline ends. Germline V CDR1 and CDR2: SNHLY, FYNNEI.

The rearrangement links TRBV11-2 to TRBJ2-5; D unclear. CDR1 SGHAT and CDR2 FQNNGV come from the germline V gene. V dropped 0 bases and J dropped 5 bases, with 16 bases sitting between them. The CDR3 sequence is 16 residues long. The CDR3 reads CASSLDQAVIGETQYF. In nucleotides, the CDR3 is TGTGCCAGCAGCTTAGATCAGGCAGTGATAGGGGAGACCCAGTACTTC.

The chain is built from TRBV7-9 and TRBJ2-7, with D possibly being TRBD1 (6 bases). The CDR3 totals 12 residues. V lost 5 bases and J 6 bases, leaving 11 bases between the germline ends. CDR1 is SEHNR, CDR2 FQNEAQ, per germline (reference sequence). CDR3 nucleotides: TGTGCCAGCAGCCTAGGGACACTCGAGCAGTACTTC. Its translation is CASSLGTLEQYF. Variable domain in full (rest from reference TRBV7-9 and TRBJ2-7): DTGVSQNPRHKITKRGQNVTFRCDPISEHNRLYWYRQTLGQGPEFLTYFQNEAQLEKSRLLSDRFSAERPKGSFSTLEIQRTEQGDSAMYLCASSLGTLEQYFGPGTRLTVT.

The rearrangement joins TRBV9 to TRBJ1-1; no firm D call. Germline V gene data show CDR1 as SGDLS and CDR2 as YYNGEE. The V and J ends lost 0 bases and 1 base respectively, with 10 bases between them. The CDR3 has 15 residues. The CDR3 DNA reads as TGTGCCAGCAGCGTAGGTGTGGGAACGAACACTGAAGCTTTCTTT. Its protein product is CASSVGVGTNTEAFF.

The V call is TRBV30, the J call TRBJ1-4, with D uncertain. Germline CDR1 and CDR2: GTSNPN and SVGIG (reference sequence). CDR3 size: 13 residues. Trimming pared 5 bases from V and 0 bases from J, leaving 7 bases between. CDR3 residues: CAWGFPTNEKLFF. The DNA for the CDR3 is TGTGCCTGGGGGTTCCCAACTAATGAAAAACTGTTTTTT. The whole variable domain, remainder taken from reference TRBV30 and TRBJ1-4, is SQTIHQWPATLVQPVGSPLSLECTVEGTSNPNLYWYRQAAGRGLQLLFYSVGIGQISSEVPQNLSASRPQDRQFILSSKKLLLSDSGFYLCAWGFPTNEKLFFGSGTQLSVL.

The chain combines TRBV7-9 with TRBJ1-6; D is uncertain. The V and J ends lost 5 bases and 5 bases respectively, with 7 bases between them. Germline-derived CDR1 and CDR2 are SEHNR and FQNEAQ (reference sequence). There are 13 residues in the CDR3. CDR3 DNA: TGTGCCAGCAGCAGGGAACATAATTCACCCCTCCACTTT. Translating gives CASSREHNSPLHF. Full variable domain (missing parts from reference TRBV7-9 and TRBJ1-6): DTGVSQNPRHKITKRGQNVTFRCDPISEHNRLYWYRQTLGQGPEFLTYFQNEAQLEKSRLLSDRFSAERPKGSFSTLEIQRTEQGDSAMYLCASSREHNSPLHFGNGTRLTVT.

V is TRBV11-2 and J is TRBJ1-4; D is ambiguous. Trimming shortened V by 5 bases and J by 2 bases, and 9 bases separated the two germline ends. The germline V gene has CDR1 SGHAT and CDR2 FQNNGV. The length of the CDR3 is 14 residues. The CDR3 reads CASSRRRTNEKLFF. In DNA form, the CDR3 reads TGTGCCAGCAGCAGGAGGCGGACTAATGAAAAACTGTTTTTT. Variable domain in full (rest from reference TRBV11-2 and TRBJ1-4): EAGVAQSPRYKIIEKRQSVAFWCNPISGHATLYWYQQILGQGPKLLIQFQNNGVVDDSQLPKDRFSAERLKGVDSTLKIQPAKLEDSAVYLCASSRRRTNEKLFFGSGTQLSVL.

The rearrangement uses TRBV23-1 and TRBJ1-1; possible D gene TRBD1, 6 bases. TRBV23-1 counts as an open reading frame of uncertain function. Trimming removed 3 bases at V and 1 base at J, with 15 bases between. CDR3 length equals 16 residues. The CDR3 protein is CASSHPPRGANTEAFF. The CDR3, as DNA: TGCGCCAGCAGTCACCCGCCGAGGGGGGCGAACACTGAAGCTTTCTTT.

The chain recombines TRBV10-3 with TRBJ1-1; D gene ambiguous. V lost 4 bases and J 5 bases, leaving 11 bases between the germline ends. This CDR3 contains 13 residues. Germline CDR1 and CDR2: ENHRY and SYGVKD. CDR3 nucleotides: TGTGCCATCAGTGCGGCCGACGGGACTGAAGCTTTCTTT. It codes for CAISAADGTEAFF.

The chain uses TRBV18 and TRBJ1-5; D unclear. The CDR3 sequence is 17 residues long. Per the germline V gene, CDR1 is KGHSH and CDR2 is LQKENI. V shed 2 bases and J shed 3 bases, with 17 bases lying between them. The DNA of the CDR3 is TGTGCCAGCTCACCAGGAGGTGGGGTCCGAACCAATCAGCCCCAGCATTTT. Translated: CASSPGGGVRTNQPQHF.

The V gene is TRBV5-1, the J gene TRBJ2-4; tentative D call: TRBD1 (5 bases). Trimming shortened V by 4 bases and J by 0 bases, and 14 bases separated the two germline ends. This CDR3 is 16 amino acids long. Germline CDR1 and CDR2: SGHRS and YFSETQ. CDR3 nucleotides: TGCGCCAGCAGCCCGGACACGCTCCTAGCCAAAAACATTCAGTACTTC. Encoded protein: CASSPDTLLAKNIQYF.

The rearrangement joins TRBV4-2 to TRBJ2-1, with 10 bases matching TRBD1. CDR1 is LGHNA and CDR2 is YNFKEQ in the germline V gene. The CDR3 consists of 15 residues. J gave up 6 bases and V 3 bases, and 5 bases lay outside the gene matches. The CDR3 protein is CASSQGQGSPNEQFF. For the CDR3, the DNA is TGTGCCAGCAGCCAGGGACAGGGGAGCCCCAATGAGCAGTTCTTC.

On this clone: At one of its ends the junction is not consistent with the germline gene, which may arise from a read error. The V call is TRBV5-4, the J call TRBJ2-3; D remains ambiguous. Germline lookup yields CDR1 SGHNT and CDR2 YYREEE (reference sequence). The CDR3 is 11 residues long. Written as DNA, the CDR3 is TGTGCCAGCCGCTTCGGCGATACGCAGTATTTT. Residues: CASRFGDTQYF.